The rows below give T cell receptor beta chains drawn from one sample of a study of blood T cell repertoires in COVID-19. Method: immunoSEQ multiplex PCR; TCRdb's copy keeps in-frame clones and lacks some. Here the sample spans around 120,000 clones, 80% to 90% being singletons. The sequencing sample was made of peripheral blood. The origin of the receptors is a woman aged 80 or older with acute or convalescent COVID-19. Both conserved end residues are part of each CDR3. Each record gives: J gene, V gene, D gene, clone size, CDR3 DNA, CDR3 protein. D genes are given only for firm matches. Clone size is given for some rows only: seen once, a few or many times, or a class if the clone is expanded.

j_gene: TRBJ1-5
v_gene: TRBV18
d_gene: .
abundance: .
CDR3nt: TGTGCCAGCTCACCGGGACTGCCCGGTCAGCCCCAGCATTTT
CDR3aa: CASSPGLPGQPQHF

j_gene: TRBJ2-3
v_gene: TRBV27
d_gene: TRBD2
abundance: .
CDR3nt: TGTGCCAGCAGTTTATCGGGTCTAGCGGGGGGGCAGGGGGTCACAGATACGCAGTATTTT
CDR3aa: CASSLSGLAGGQGVTDTQYF

j_gene: TRBJ2-7
v_gene: TRBV1
d_gene: .
abundance: .
CDR3nt: TGCACCAGCAGCCACCTTCGACCTCGAGGCGCCGGCTACGAGCAGTACTTC
CDR3aa: CTSSHLRPRGAGYEQYF

j_gene: TRBJ1-5
v_gene: TRBV19
d_gene: .
abundance: .
CDR3nt: TGTGCCAGTAGTAGCGCCGGGGGAAGCAATCAGCCCCAGCATTTT
CDR3aa: CASSSAGGSNQPQHF

j_gene: TRBJ2-7
v_gene: TRBV3-1/TRBV3-2
d_gene: .
abundance: .
CDR3nt: TGTGCCAGCAGCCAAAGCGGTGGGTCCTACGAGCAGTACTTC
CDR3aa: CASSQSGGSYEQYF

j_gene: TRBJ2-4
v_gene: TRBV2
d_gene: .
abundance: .
CDR3nt: TGTGCCAGCAGCCTCGGAAACATTCAGTACTTC
CDR3aa: CASSLGNIQYF

j_gene: TRBJ1-5
v_gene: TRBV15
d_gene: .
abundance: .
CDR3nt: TGTGCCACCAGCAGAGGGGCCAATCAGCCCCAGCATTTT
CDR3aa: CATSRGANQPQHF

j_gene: TRBJ1-2
v_gene: TRBV11-2
d_gene: TRBD1
abundance: .
CDR3nt: TGTGCCAGCAGCTATTCCGGGACAGATTTGGTGGACTATGGCTACACCTTC
CDR3aa: CASSYSGTDLVDYGYTF

j_gene: TRBJ2-7
v_gene: TRBV3-1/TRBV3-2
d_gene: .
abundance: .
CDR3nt: TGTGCCAGCAGCCCGGCAGGGACCTACGAGCAGTACTTC
CDR3aa: CASSPAGTYEQYF

j_gene: TRBJ2-3
v_gene: TRBV4-1
d_gene: .
abundance: .
CDR3nt: TGCGCCAGCAGCCAAGTCGGGGAGTATACGCAGTATTTT
CDR3aa: CASSQVGEYTQYF

j_gene: TRBJ2-1
v_gene: TRBV10-2
d_gene: TRBD2
abundance: .
CDR3nt: TGCGCCACCCAACGTTGGACTAGCGGGGGATACAATGAGCAGTTCTTC
CDR3aa: CATQRWTSGGYNEQFF

j_gene: TRBJ2-1
v_gene: TRBV6-5
d_gene: .
abundance: .
CDR3nt: TGTGCCAGCAGTCAGGGAAATGAGCAGTTCTTC
CDR3aa: CASSQGNEQFF

j_gene: TRBJ2-3
v_gene: TRBV5-4
d_gene: .
abundance: .
CDR3nt: TGTGCCAGCAGCTTGACAGTCCCCACAGATACGCAGTATTTT
CDR3aa: CASSLTVPTDTQYF

j_gene: TRBJ2-5
v_gene: TRBV6-6
d_gene: .
abundance: .
CDR3nt: TGTGCCAGCAGTTACCACTCGACAGGCCAAGAGACCCAGTACTTC
CDR3aa: CASSYHSTGQETQYF

j_gene: TRBJ2-1
v_gene: TRBV5-5
d_gene: TRBD2
abundance: .
CDR3nt: TGTGCCAGCAGCCAAAAACCTGGTAGCGGGGGGGCCTCGTACAATGAGCAGTTCTTC
CDR3aa: CASSQKPGSGGASYNEQFF

j_gene: TRBJ2-7
v_gene: TRBV6-5
d_gene: TRBD2
abundance: once
CDR3nt: TGTGCCAGCAGTTACGCCCGGACTAGTGTTAAGTACGAGCAGTACTTC
CDR3aa: CASSYARTSVKYEQYF

j_gene: TRBJ2-1
v_gene: TRBV2
d_gene: TRBD2
abundance: .
CDR3nt: TGTGCCAGCGAAGTGGAGCTAGCGGGGTCCTATTACAATGAGCAGTTCTTC
CDR3aa: CASEVELAGSYYNEQFF

j_gene: TRBJ1-1
v_gene: TRBV27
d_gene: .
abundance: .
CDR3nt: TGTGCCAGCCGTAGGGGACACTTTGGCTCTGAAGCTTTCTTT
CDR3aa: CASRRGHFGSEAFF

j_gene: TRBJ2-6
v_gene: TRBV5-1
d_gene: TRBD1
abundance: .
CDR3nt: TGCGCCAGCAGCTTTTTTAAAGCACAGGGGGGCTCTGGGGCCAACGTCCTGACTTTC
CDR3aa: CASSFFKAQGGSGANVLTF

j_gene: TRBJ2-5
v_gene: TRBV7-9
d_gene: .
abundance: .
CDR3nt: TGTGCCAGCAGCCCTACGTACTTC
CDR3aa: CASSPTYF

j_gene: TRBJ2-1
v_gene: TRBV4-1
d_gene: TRBD2
abundance: .
CDR3nt: TGCGCCAGCAGCCATAGTAAAGCGGGGATCAGAGTCCATGAGCAGTTCTTC
CDR3aa: CASSHSKAGIRVHEQFF

j_gene: TRBJ2-2
v_gene: TRBV10-1
d_gene: TRBD1
abundance: .
CDR3nt: TGCGCCAGCAGTGATGGGACAGGGAACACCGGGGAGCTGTTTTTT
CDR3aa: CASSDGTGNTGELFF

j_gene: TRBJ2-1
v_gene: TRBV7-6
d_gene: TRBD2
abundance: .
CDR3nt: TGTGCCAGCAGCGGGGAGGGGCGGGCGGCGGGCTATTACAATGAGCAGTTCTTC
CDR3aa: CASSGEGRAAGYYNEQFF

j_gene: TRBJ2-3
v_gene: TRBV28
d_gene: TRBD2
abundance: .
CDR3nt: TGTGCCAGCAGTTTATTAGCGGGGGGGCCCCCCACAGATACGCAGTATTTT
CDR3aa: CASSLLAGGPPTDTQYF

j_gene: TRBJ1-1
v_gene: TRBV19
d_gene: .
abundance: .
CDR3nt: TGTGCCAGTAGTATTTTTACGGGTTCGGACACTGAAGCTTTCTTT
CDR3aa: CASSIFTGSDTEAFF

j_gene: TRBJ2-7
v_gene: TRBV10-3
d_gene: TRBD2
abundance: .
CDR3nt: TGTGCCATCCGCGGGGGACGGACCCCTTACGAGCAGTACTTC
CDR3aa: CAIRGGRTPYEQYF

j_gene: TRBJ1-1
v_gene: TRBV5-5
d_gene: .
abundance: .
CDR3nt: TGTGCCAGCAGCTTGGCGGGGGGCTACTATCTCACTGAAGCTTTCTTT
CDR3aa: CASSLAGGYYLTEAFF

j_gene: TRBJ2-7
v_gene: TRBV28
d_gene: TRBD1
abundance: .
CDR3nt: TGTGCCAGCAGTAGGGGGACAGTGCCTAACGAGCAGTACTTC
CDR3aa: CASSRGTVPNEQYF

j_gene: TRBJ2-1
v_gene: TRBV2
d_gene: .
abundance: .
CDR3nt: TGTGCCAGCAATCAGAACTCCTACAATGAGCAGTTCTTC
CDR3aa: CASNQNSYNEQFF

j_gene: TRBJ2-2
v_gene: TRBV7-9
d_gene: .
abundance: .
CDR3nt: TGTGCCAGCAGCTTAAGGTACCGGCAGGAAAACACCGGGGAGCTGTTTTTT
CDR3aa: CASSLRYRQENTGELFF

j_gene: TRBJ2-2
v_gene: TRBV18
d_gene: .
abundance: .
CDR3nt: TGTGCCAGCTCACCCTCGGAGGTGGGCACCGGGGAGCTGTTTTTT
CDR3aa: CASSPSEVGTGELFF

j_gene: TRBJ1-6
v_gene: TRBV9
d_gene: .
abundance: once
CDR3nt: TGTGCCAGCAGCGCGGGGATGTCCTATAATTCACCCCTCCACTTT
CDR3aa: CASSAGMSYNSPLHF

j_gene: TRBJ1-2
v_gene: TRBV19
d_gene: .
abundance: .
CDR3nt: TGTGCCAGTAGTATAGTCGCGGGAAGCTATGGCTACACCTTC
CDR3aa: CASSIVAGSYGYTF

j_gene: TRBJ1-5
v_gene: TRBV28
d_gene: TRBD1
abundance: .
CDR3nt: TGTGCCAGCAGTCTTACAGGGGTGGCTCAGCCCCAGCATTTT
CDR3aa: CASSLTGVAQPQHF

j_gene: TRBJ2-1
v_gene: TRBV5-5
d_gene: .
abundance: .
CDR3nt: TGTGCCAGCAGCTTGAGGACTAGCCAGGGGGATCGCAATGAGCAGTTCTTC
CDR3aa: CASSLRTSQGDRNEQFF

j_gene: TRBJ1-6
v_gene: TRBV9
d_gene: .
abundance: .
CDR3nt: TGTGCCAGCAGCGTAGCGGGGTCACCCCTCCACTTT
CDR3aa: CASSVAGSPLHF

j_gene: TRBJ2-1
v_gene: TRBV7-3
d_gene: .
abundance: .
CDR3nt: TGTGCCAGCAGCTTAAATGGTCAGAATGAGCAGTTCTTC
CDR3aa: CASSLNGQNEQFF

j_gene: TRBJ2-5
v_gene: TRBV15
d_gene: .
abundance: .
CDR3nt: TGTGCCACCAGCAGAGACGCCTTCGCGCTCCAAGAGACCCAGTACTTC
CDR3aa: CATSRDAFALQETQYF